One and the same sample provided the 27 T cell receptor beta chains below, sequenced in a study of cytomegalovirus exposure and HLA in healthy donors. A multiplex PCR was run with 60 Vbeta primers and 13 Jbeta primers. The method was immunoSEQ multiplex PCR; TCRdb's version includes in-frame clones alone and lacks a portion of them. The repertoire holds about 190,000 clones, with more than 70% as singletons. The sample taken for sequencing was PBMCs. The receptors were sampled from a man aged 30 to 45 in good health and CMV-seropositive.

The chain joins TRBV27 to TRBJ1-2; D is undetermined. The CDR3 is made up of 17 amino acids. The V gene's germline CDR1 is MNHEY and CDR2 SMNVEV (reference sequence). Trimming shortened V by 5 bases and J by 7 bases, and 26 bases separated the two germline ends. The CDR3 region is CASSGHKPRGGWFGYTF. CDR3 in DNA: TGTGCCAGCAGTGGTCACAAACCCCGCGGAGGGTGGTTTGGCTACACCTTC.

In its sample, this clone was seen once. The chain uses TRBV18 and TRBJ1-1, with D tentatively TRBD1 (6 bases). Trimming stripped 2 bases from V and 8 bases from J, with 9 bases between. The CDR3 extends over 12 amino acids. The germline gives CDR1 KGHSH, CDR2 LQKENI. The CDR3 bases are TGTGCCAGCTCACCAGGGGGCAGGGAAGCTTTCTTT. This translates into CASSPGGREAFF.

The rearrangement links TRBV5-8 to TRBJ1-4; D possibly corresponds to TRBD1 (5 bases). The CDR3 runs to 12 residues. V was clipped by 3 bases and J by 8 bases, with 8 bases between them. Germline loops: CDR1 SGHTS, CDR2 YDEGEE. CDR3 DNA sequence: TGTGCCAGCAGCTGGGACTACGAAAAACTGTTTTTT. Its protein product is CASSWDYEKLFF.

The V and J genes are TRBV6-6 and TRBJ2-7; 7 bases are a match to TRBD2. With 6 bases clipped from V and 2 bases from J, the junction kept 10 bases outside the gene matches. CDR1 MNHNY and CDR2 SVGAGI come from the germline V gene (reference sequence). This CDR3 comprises 15 residues. The CDR3 bases are TGTGCCAGCAGCCCGAAGCGGGAAAATACCTACGAGCAGTACTTC. Amino acids: CASSPKRENTYEQYF.

To note about this clone: At one of its ends the junction is not consistent with the germline gene, which may arise from a read error. The rearrangement joins TRBV6-6 to TRBJ1-4, with TRBD1 as a possible D gene (5 bases). CDR1 is MNHNY and CDR2 is SVGAGI in the germline V gene (reference sequence). This CDR3 contains 12 residues. CDR3 sequence reads: CAGRVREEKLFF. In DNA form, the CDR3 reads TGTGCCGGCAGGGTCAGGGAAGAAAAACTGTTTTTT.

The chain carries TRBV28 and TRBJ1-2, with D uncertain. The V end was cut by 3 bases, the J end by 6 bases, with 14 bases between. In germline, CDR1 is MDHEN, CDR2 SYDVKM. CDR3 length equals 14 residues. CDR3 coding DNA: TGTGCCAGCAGTTTGGCGGGGAGGCAGAATGGCTACACCTTC. Translating it yields CASSLAGRQNGYTF.

This clone has a single count. This same CDR3 is encoded by further DNA sequences in the sample. This sequence joins TRBV18 and TRBJ1-2; 7 bases agree with TRBD1. Per the germline V gene, CDR1 is KGHSH and CDR2 is LQKENI. V trimming: 5 bases; J trimming: 3 bases; junction bases outside the gene matches: 3. CDR3 length: 13 residues. This CDR3 reads CASSTGTDYGYTF. The CDR3 DNA reads TGTGCCAGCTCAACCGGGACAGACTATGGCTACACCTTC.

The chain is built from TRBV27 and TRBJ1-5, with D tentatively TRBD1 (5 bases). This CDR3 contains 17 residues. Between the trimmed V and J ends, which lost 5 bases and 1 base, there was a span of 18 bases. Looked up from germline, CDR1 is MNHEY and CDR2 is SMNVEV (reference sequence). As DNA, the CDR3 is TGTGCCAGCAGTCCTTTTCCAGACAGAGAGAGCAATCAGCCCCAGCATTTT. As protein: CASSPFPDRESNQPQHF.

This chain joins TRBV7-9 and TRBJ2-1; TRBD2 might be the D (6 bases). CDR1 and CDR2 from the germline V gene are SEHNR and FQNEAQ (reference sequence). Between the trimmed V and J ends, which lost 1 base and 7 bases, there was a span of 11 bases. This CDR3 has 14 amino acids. The CDR3 sequence is CASSLGLGRNEQFF. DNA of the CDR3: TGTGCCAGCAGCTTAGGGCTTGGGAGGAATGAGCAGTTCTTC.

This sequence joins TRBV13 and TRBJ2-3; weak D call: TRBD2 (6 bases). The CDR3 runs to 16 residues. Looked up from germline, CDR1 is PRHDT and CDR2 is FYEKMQ (reference sequence). V was trimmed by 2 bases and J by 1 base, leaving 13 bases between them. CDR3 nucleotides: TGTGCCAGCAGCTTATTCGGGCGGGAAGGCACAGATACGCAGTATTTT. Amino acids: CASSLFGREGTDTQYF.

The chain recombines TRBV14 with TRBJ2-2; D may be TRBD2 (7 bases). Germline CDR1 is SGHDN and CDR2 is FVKESK. This CDR3 has 17 residues. The germline V and J ends were trimmed by 3 bases and 4 bases, with 18 bases remaining between them. CDR3 in amino acids: CASSHLWRGGITGELFF. The CDR3 DNA reads as TGTGCCAGCAGCCACCTGTGGAGGGGGGGGATCACCGGGGAGCTGTTTTTT.

This clone was recorded a few times. The J gene is TRBJ2-1, the V gene TRBV7-2; maybe TRBD1 (6 bases). Between the trimmed V and J ends, which lost 5 bases and 8 bases, there was a span of 16 bases. This CDR3 has 14 amino acids. The V gene's germline CDR1 is SGHTA and CDR2 FQGNSA. The CDR3 sequence is CASSPPGRGDEQFF. Written as DNA, the CDR3 is TGTGCCAGCAGCCCTCCCGGCAGGGGCGATGAGCAGTTCTTC.

The chain joins TRBV27 to TRBJ1-2; possible D gene TRBD1, 6 bases. The CDR3 totals 13 residues. Trimming took 5 bases from V and 5 from J, leaving 12 bases between them. Germline V gives CDR1 MNHEY, CDR2 SMNVEV (reference sequence). CDR3 region: CASSPNRVYGYTF. For the CDR3, the DNA is TGTGCCAGCAGTCCCAACAGGGTTTATGGCTACACCTTC.

The CDR3 loop reads CASSQDRGRRTGELFF. CDR3 DNA: TGCGCCAGCAGCCAAGACAGGGGGCGGAGGACCGGGGAGCTGTTTTTT. The chain has TRBV4-1 and TRBJ2-2; 8 bases map to TRBD1. Germline V gene lookup returns CDR1 MGHRA and CDR2 YSYEKL. The CDR3 is 16 residues long. V lost 0 bases and J lost 5; bases outside the gene matches: 5.

The V gene is TRBV5-1, the J gene TRBJ2-1; D may be TRBD1 (5 bases). The V gene lost 6 bases and the J gene lost 2 bases, with 12 bases spanning the gap. The germline gives CDR1 SGHRS, CDR2 YFSETQ. This CDR3 contains 14 residues. The CDR3 loop reads CASTQARAYNEQFF. DNA of the CDR3: TGCGCCAGCACCCAGGCCAGGGCCTACAATGAGCAGTTCTTC.

The chain joins TRBV6-5 to TRBJ1-1, with unresolved D. CDR1 MNHEY and CDR2 SVGAGI come from the germline V gene. This CDR3 spans 14 amino acids. V dropped 0 bases and J dropped 0 bases, with 5 bases sitting between them. The CDR3 DNA reads TGTGCCAGCAGTTACTCCCCGGTGAACACTGAAGCTTTCTTT. This gives the protein CASSYSPVNTEAFF.

This clone occurred once. The V gene is TRBV23-1, the J gene TRBJ1-1; D call uncertain. TRBV23-1 is labeled an ORF, and its function is uncertain. This CDR3 region has 16 residues. Trimming pared 3 bases from V and 2 bases from J, leaving 16 bases between. In DNA form, the CDR3 reads TGCGCCAGCAGTCACCCGACACAGTGTCGAAACACTGAAGCTTTCTTT. Its translation: CASSHPTQCRNTEAFF.

V and J are TRBV11-2 and TRBJ2-1; tentative D call: TRBD2 (6 bases). The V end was cut by 1 base, the J end by 7 bases, with 8 bases between. This CDR3 comprises 13 residues. The V gene's germline CDR1 is SGHAT and CDR2 FQNNGV. The CDR3 bases are TGTGCCAGCAGCTTAGGAGGGAGGAATGAGCAGTTCTTC. It encodes CASSLGGRNEQFF. Combining the CDR3 with reference TRBV11-2 and TRBJ2-1 gives the whole variable domain EAGVAQSPRYKIIEKRQSVAFWCNPISGHATLYWYQQILGQGPKLLIQFQNNGVVDDSQLPKDRFSAERLKGVDSTLKIQPAKLEDSAVYLCASSLGGRNEQFFGPGTRLTVL.

V gene TRBV11-2 combines with J gene TRBJ1-1; D may be TRBD1 (5 bases). V was cut by 1 base and J by 1 base, with 10 bases left in between. The length of the CDR3 is 15 residues. Germline V lookup: CDR1 SGHAT, CDR2 FQNNGV. DNA for the CDR3: TGTGCCAGCAGCTTAGTTCCCGGGGGGAACACTGAAGCTTTCTTT. Translated: CASSLVPGGNTEAFF.

The V and J genes are TRBV2 and TRBJ2-5, with D perhaps TRBD2 (6 bases). This CDR3 spans 15 amino acids. Germline assignment: CDR1 SNHLY and CDR2 FYNNEI. With 1 base removed from V and 5 bases from J, the gap between germline ends came to 14 bases. CDR3 in DNA: TGTGCCAGCAGTGAAGGCCCTCTAGCGCGGGAGACCCAGTACTTC. The encoded protein is CASSEGPLARETQYF. Full variable domain (remainder filled in from reference TRBV2 and TRBJ2-5): EPEVTQTPSHQVTQMGQEVILRCVPISNHLYFYWYRQILGQKVEFLVSFYNNEISEKSEIFDDQFSVERPDGSNFTLKIRSTKLEDSAMYFCASSEGPLARETQYFGPGTRLLVL.

In DNA, the CDR3 is TGTGCCAGCAGCTCTTTAGAGGACACTGAAGCTTTCTTT. It yields the protein CASSSLEDTEAFF. This chain uses TRBV11-2 with TRBJ1-1; unclear D gene. CDR3 length: 13 residues. CDR1 SGHAT and CDR2 FQNNGV come from the germline V gene. V was cut by 4 bases and J by 3 bases, with 9 bases left in between.

The genes are TRBV6-6 and TRBJ1-5; D unclear. Trimming removed 6 bases at V and 0 bases at J, with 12 bases between. The CDR3 sequence is 15 residues long. Germline V gene lookup returns CDR1 MNHNY and CDR2 SVGAGI (reference sequence). CDR3 nucleotide sequence: TGTGCCAGCAGGAGGACTGCGGATAGCAATCAGCCCCAGCATTTT. Protein product: CASRRTADSNQPQHF.

This chain joins TRBV7-2 and TRBJ2-2, with 9 bases aligning to TRBD1. Germline CDR1 is SGHTA and CDR2 is FQGNSA. V gave up 6 bases and J gave up 4 bases; unmatched junction bases: 15. The length of the CDR3 is 18 residues. This CDR3 reads CASSRPGQGFASTGELFF. DNA for the CDR3: TGTGCCAGCAGTCGCCCGGGACAGGGTTTCGCCAGCACCGGGGAGCTGTTTTTT.

The rearrangement joins TRBV29-1 to TRBJ1-1; TRBD1 might be the D (6 bases). V lost 2 bases and J 6 bases, leaving 16 bases between the germline ends. The CDR3 contains 14 residues. Looked up from germline, CDR1 is SQVTM and CDR2 is ANQGSEA. The CDR3 loop is CSVELKGVDPEAFF. CDR3 nucleotides: TGCAGCGTTGAATTAAAGGGGGTGGACCCTGAAGCTTTCTTT.

The rearrangement uses TRBV25-1 and TRBJ2-5; D is undetermined. The ends were cut back, 1 base at V and 2 bases at J, with 11 bases in the middle. The CDR3 runs 15 residues. Germline V gene data show CDR1 as MGHDK and CDR2 as SYGVNS. The CDR3 spells CASSESSALQETQYF. The CDR3 DNA reads TGTGCCAGCAGTGAATCGTCAGCACTACAAGAGACCCAGTACTTC. Drawing the rest from reference TRBV25-1 and TRBJ2-5, the complete variable domain is EADIYQTPRYLVIGTGKKITLECSQTMGHDKMYWYQQDPGMELHLIHYSYGVNSTEKGDLSSESTVSRIRTEHFPLTLESARPSHTSQYLCASSESSALQETQYFGPGTRLLVL.

V is TRBV10-2 and J is TRBJ1-5; 7 bases are shared with TRBD1. The CDR3 totals 15 residues. With 3 bases clipped from V and 4 bases from J, the junction kept 6 bases outside the gene matches. CDR1 is WSHSY, CDR2 SAAADI, per germline. The CDR3 spells CASSDRTGRNQPQHF. The CDR3 bases are TGCGCCAGCAGTGATCGGACAGGTCGGAATCAGCCCCAGCATTTT.

The rearrangement links TRBV7-3 to TRBJ2-1; 13 bases fit TRBD2. The CDR3 has 15 amino acids. The germline gives CDR1 SGHTA, CDR2 FQGTGA. V shed 5 bases, J shed 8 bases, and the junction held 6 bases outside the gene matches. CDR3 coding DNA: TGTGCCAGCAGCAATGGACTAGCGGGAGTTGATGAGCAGTTCTTC. Translation gives CASSNGLAGVDEQFF.